This record looks at one TCR beta chain sequence and its context. The antigen remains unidentified. Germline V CDR1 and CDR2: SEHNR, FQNEAQ (reference sequence). The V end was cut by 4 bases, the J end by 10 bases, with 10 bases between. The CDR3 totals 11 residues. This table comes from immunoSEQ multiplex PCR, and its TCRdb copy is limited to in-frame clones, with some not included. The sample contains some 280,000 clones, 90% to 95% of which appear only once. This sample was included in a study of T cell responses to AZD1222 COVID-19 vaccine. Pooled together were second doses at about 4 or about 12 weeks. General study points: Variant regions that are unmutated are reportedly the target of nearly half of spike-specific TCRs. Rises in breadth and depth of Spike-specific TCRs came after two AZD1222 doses.

This clonotype originated in an adult who received the AZD1222 COVID-19 vaccine. V gene TRBV7-9 combines with J gene TRBJ1-2, with D tentatively TRBD1 (6 bases). This specimen consisted of peripheral blood, obtained 28 days after the second AZD1222 dose. The CDR3 loop reads CASSYTGTYTF. CDR3 nucleotides: TGTGCCAGCAGCTACACAGGGACCTACACCTTC.